This is a list of T cell receptor beta chains from one sample in a study of Ad26.COV2.S vaccination and SARS-CoV-2 variants. Clones were sequenced by immunoSEQ multiplex PCR, and TCRdb holds only the in-frame ones, with some missing. The sample contains about 180,000 clones, roughly 89% of which appear only once. The specimen comprised peripheral blood, sampled after recovery from COVID-19. The receptors stem from a human donor who had recovered from COVID-19. The conserved cysteine and the conserved F or W are not part of the CDR3 here. Fields, in order: V gene, J gene, CDR3 protein.

>TRBV7-9|TRBJ1-3
ASSFFGTAGNTIY
>TRBV28|TRBJ1-1
ASSLFGQNTEAF
>TRBV29-1|TRBJ1-1
SVEDVTGVNTEAF
>TRBV5-5|TRBJ2-3
ASSLRASTDTQY
>TRBV7-8|TRBJ1-2
ASSPSGAGDGYT
>TRBV5-1|TRBJ2-1
ASTLADNEQF
>TRBV6-5|TRBJ2-2
ASTERNANTGELF
>TRBV3-1/TRBV3-2|TRBJ2-3
ASSQKAGQGKSTDTQY
>TRBV25-1|TRBJ2-2
ASSGRTANTGELF
>TRBV12-3/TRBV12-4|TRBJ1-1
ASSWTVNTEAF
>TRBV9|TRBJ2-1
ARASGGVQF
>TRBV3-1/TRBV3-2|TRBJ2-1
ASSQGFGTLYNEQF
>TRBV4-2|TRBJ2-3
ASSQGTRGTDTQY
>TRBV9|TRBJ2-2
ASSPQNTGELF
>TRBV11-2|TRBJ2-7
ASSLDFAAYEQY
>TRBV3-1/TRBV3-2|TRBJ1-1
ASKQGKEISEAF
>TRBV5-4|TRBJ1-4
ASKPRGNEKLF
>TRBV19|TRBJ2-7
ASSIGVGRTGYSYEQY
>TRBV5-1|TRBJ2-5
ASSLGVRTEEKETQY
>TRBV7-9|TRBJ2-1
ASSLPLRTGTDEQF
>TRBV7-3|TRBJ2-3
ASSLGVAVGDTQY
>TRBV5-1|TRBJ2-7
ASSLETGSSYEQY
>TRBV11-2|TRBJ2-2
ASSLGLAGPQPGELF
>TRBV12-5|TRBJ1-1
ASGPGQGKNTEAF
>TRBV19|TRBJ2-3
ASSTPGGGTDTQY
>TRBV7-9|TRBJ1-5
ASSAGNQPQH
>TRBV5-8|TRBJ2-7
ASSLGGGASYEQY
>TRBV4-1|TRBJ2-1
ASSIGRTYNEQF
>TRBV6-5|TRBJ1-2
ASSYSRGLTYGYT
>TRBV5-6|TRBJ1-2
ASSLGREYGYT